Each of the 13 T cell receptor beta chains below was sequenced from the same sample in a study of shared clonotypes between healthy human individuals. Profiled with immunoSEQ multiplex PCR; TCRdb holds only in-frame clones, not every one. The table records about 2 million clones, roughly 95% of them present only once. Source material: naive CD4+ T cells sorted from blood. Regarding subset: CD45RA+ positively selected. The receptor set was obtained from a man aged 18 to 35 in good health.

The chain recombines TRBV11-2 with TRBJ2-7; possibly TRBD2 for D (6 bases). The germline V gene has CDR1 SGHAT and CDR2 FQNNGV. The CDR3 has 15 residues. V gave up 1 base and J gave up 0 bases, with 10 bases separating them. DNA for the CDR3: TGTGCCAGCAGCTTAGCTGCGACTAGCTCCTACGAGCAGTACTTC. Protein product: CASSLAATSSYEQYF.

This clone has only one observation. Different DNA sequences within this sample yield the same CDR3. V gene TRBV6-5 combines with J gene TRBJ2-6; the D gene is possibly TRBD1 (6 bases). The CDR3 has 15 residues. CDR1 is MNHEY and CDR2 is SVGAGI in the germline V gene. The germline V and J ends were trimmed by 6 bases and 0 bases, with 9 bases remaining between them. CDR3 residues: CASSQGGSGANVLTF. In nucleotides, the CDR3 is TGTGCCAGCAGCCAAGGGGGCTCTGGGGCCAACGTCCTGACTTTC.

The table lists this clone with a count of one. The chain combines TRBV18 with TRBJ1-1; 7 nucleotides align to TRBD1. This CDR3 spans 14 amino acids. The J segment lost 5 bases and the V segment lost 3 bases, leaving 6 bases of the junction unmatched. Germline V lookup: CDR1 KGHSH, CDR2 LQKENI. CDR3 DNA: TGTGCCAGCTCACCTACCACAGGGGATACTGAAGCTTTCTTT. Its protein product is CASSPTTGDTEAFF.

The chain combines TRBV7-9 with TRBJ2-2, with TRBD1 as a possible D gene (6 bases). Germline V gene lookup returns CDR1 SEHNR and CDR2 FQNEAQ (reference sequence). The CDR3 runs 14 residues. Trimming took off 8 bases at V and 5 bases at J, with 15 bases between the two ends. The CDR3 DNA follows: TGTGCCAGCGTAAGGCAGGGGCAGACCGGGGAGCTGTTTTTT. This translates into CASVRQGQTGELFF.

V usage is TRBV6-5 and J usage is TRBJ1-1, with TRBD1 as a possible D gene (5 bases). In germline, CDR1 is MNHEY, CDR2 SVGAGI. The ends were cut back, 6 bases at V and 1 base at J, with 9 bases in the middle. The CDR3 contains 13 residues. CDR3 in DNA: TGTGCCAGCAGACAGGTGGCGAACACTGAAGCTTTCTTT. Translated: CASRQVANTEAFF.

This chain connects TRBV12-2 to TRBJ1-4; no check of the table's D call, TRBD1, against the DNA was made. TRBV12-2 constitutes a pseudogene. The CDR3 has 15 residues. CDR3 residues: CASRLAQGTNEKLFF. The CDR3 DNA sequence: TGTGCAAGTCGCTTAGCCCAGGGAACTAATGAAAAACTGTTTTTT.

V gene TRBV5-4 combines with J gene TRBJ2-1; D remains ambiguous. The CDR3 has 12 residues. Germline V gene sequence: CDR1 SGHNT, CDR2 YYREEE (reference sequence). Trimming removed 4 bases from V and 9 bases from J, with 11 bases in between. This CDR3 reads CASSLEWGEQFF. CDR3 coding DNA: TGTGCCAGCAGCCTGGAGTGGGGTGAGCAGTTCTTC.

V is TRBV10-3 and J is TRBJ2-2; D unclear. Trimming removed 3 bases from V and 5 bases from J, with 10 bases in between. The germline CDR1 and CDR2 sequences are ENHRY and SYGVKD. This CDR3 contains 14 residues. The CDR3 loop reads CAISEDGATGELFF. The CDR3, as DNA: TGTGCCATCAGTGAAGATGGAGCGACCGGGGAGCTGTTTTTT.

This clone was counted between two and nine times. The junction shows a germline mismatch at one end, possibly a read error. The genes are TRBV5-1 and TRBJ1-6, with D unresolved. This CDR3 is 15 amino acids long. Germline V CDR1 and CDR2: SGHRS, YFSETQ. CDR3 in amino acids: CASGLFGFVDSPLHF. The CDR3 bases are TGCGCCAGCGGCTTGTTCGGTTTCGTGGATTCACCCCTCCACTTT.

This clone appeared once. V is TRBV9 and J is TRBJ2-7; 7 nucleotides match TRBD2. The germline CDR1 and CDR2 sequences are SGDLS and YYNGEE. V shed 4 bases and J 3 bases; nucleotides not matched to a gene: 7. This CDR3 has 14 amino acids. The CDR3 protein is CASSPGLGIYEQYF. CDR3 DNA sequence: TGTGCCAGCAGCCCCGGACTAGGAATCTACGAGCAGTACTTC.

CDR3: CASSRGTGTYEQYF. The DNA of the CDR3 is TGTGCCAGCAGCCGAGGGACAGGGACCTACGAGCAGTACTTC. This chain joins TRBV7-8 and TRBJ2-7; 9 bases agree with TRBD1. This CDR3 is 14 amino acids long. Germline-derived CDR1 and CDR2 are SGHVS and FQNEAQ. With V trimmed by 5 bases and J by 2 bases, 4 bases remained unmatched.

The chain joins TRBV10-3 to TRBJ2-7; D might be TRBD2 (6 bases). The V gene's germline CDR1 is ENHRY and CDR2 SYGVKD. V lost 11 bases and J lost 6, with 20 bases in between. The CDR3 spans 13 residues. CDR3: CASRPGETAEQYF. CDR3 coding DNA: TGTGCCTCACGTCCGGGGGAGACCGCCGAGCAGTACTTC.

The chain uses TRBV4-1 and TRBJ2-5, with 7 nucleotides matching TRBD1. This CDR3 contains 15 residues. Germline CDR1 and CDR2: MGHRA and YSYEKL. The V gene end was trimmed by 4 bases and the J gene end by 2 bases; junction bases not matched to a gene: 7. CDR3 in amino acids: CASSRTGAGQETQYF. CDR3 sequence (DNA): TGCGCCAGCAGCCGTACAGGGGCCGGTCAAGAGACCCAGTACTTC.